A single sample gave rise to the 30 T cell receptor beta chains below, sequenced in a study of shared clonotypes between healthy human individuals. TCRdb's copy holds only in-frame clones and misses some; the assay was immunoSEQ multiplex PCR. The repertoire has about 1.5 million clones, around 95% of them found once; the top ten carry over 1%. Input material: naive CD4+ T cells sorted from blood. Subset here: CD45RA+ positively selected. The source of these receptors is a man in his thirties or forties in good health.

This sequence joins TRBV4-1 and TRBJ2-1; maybe TRBD2 (6 bases). The germline gives CDR1 MGHRA, CDR2 YSYEKL. The germline V and J ends were trimmed by 1 base and 7 bases, with 23 bases remaining between them. The CDR3 is made up of 18 amino acids. CDR3 bases: TGCGCCAGCAGCCAAGTGGGGGACCTAGCGCTCAGAGGGAATGAGCAGTTCTTC. Translation gives CASSQVGDLALRGNEQFF.

The CDR3 spells CASSPIGTSGKGEQFF. The CDR3 coding sequence is TGTGCCAGCAGCCCTATTGGGACTAGCGGGAAGGGTGAGCAGTTCTTC. The V and J genes are TRBV9 and TRBJ2-1; 13 positions agree with TRBD2. This CDR3 region has 16 residues. V lost 4 bases to trimming and J lost 9 bases; unmatched junction nucleotides: 10. Germline assignment: CDR1 SGDLS and CDR2 YYNGEE.

The chain uses TRBV29-1 and TRBJ2-3, with TRBD2 matching over 10 bases. The CDR3 is made up of 16 amino acids. Germline lookup yields CDR1 SQVTM and CDR2 ANQGSEA. Unmatched junction bases numbered 14, after V lost 8 bases and J lost 3 bases. CDR3 coding DNA: TGCAGCATTAGCGGGAGGTCCCTCGCCCGGACAGATACGCAGTATTTT. It specifies CSISGRSLARTDTQYF.

This chain links TRBV7-8 with TRBJ2-6; TRBD2 agrees at 11 bases. Losses at the gene ends were 4 bases for V and 4 bases for J; bases not matched to a gene: 12. The CDR3 contains 19 residues. The germline gives CDR1 SGHVS, CDR2 FQNEAQ. The CDR3 loop is CASSWGLAEGAPGANVLTF. CDR3 nucleotide sequence: TGTGCCAGCAGCTGGGGACTAGCGGAGGGAGCCCCCGGGGCCAACGTCCTGACTTTC. The full variable domain, in which reference TRBV7-8 and TRBJ2-6 provide the parts outside the CDR3, is GAGVSQSPRYKVAKRGQDVALRCDPISGHVSLFWYQQALGQGPEFLTYFQNEAQLDKSGLPSDRFFAERPEGSVSTLKIQRTQQEDSAVYLCASSWGLAEGAPGANVLTFGAGSRLTVL.

The CDR3 sequence: CARETSKRETQYF. CDR3 coding DNA: TGTGCCAGGGAAACTAGCAAGAGGGAGACCCAGTACTTC. The chain recombines TRBV27 with TRBJ2-5; tentatively, D is TRBD2 (6 bases). Trimming pared 9 bases from V and 5 bases from J, leaving 16 bases between. Per germline, CDR1 MNHEY and CDR2 SMNVEV (reference sequence). The CDR3 is 13 amino acids.

This chain uses TRBV6-5 with TRBJ1-5; TRBD1 is a possible D gene (6 bases). The CDR3 is 13 residues long. Germline V gene data show CDR1 as MNHEY and CDR2 as SVGAGI. Trimming removed 7 bases at V and 5 bases at J, with 12 bases between. CDR3 nucleotide sequence: TGTGCCAGCACCGCTAGGACAGATCAGCCCCAGCATTTT. Residues: CASTARTDQPQHF.

The CDR3 sequence: CASSPRTSGTNEQFF. In DNA, the CDR3 is TGCGCCAGCAGCCCCAGGACTAGCGGGACCAATGAGCAGTTCTTC. The V gene is TRBV5-1, the J gene TRBJ2-1, with 12 positions matching TRBD2. The J segment lost 6 bases and the V segment lost 4 bases, leaving 5 bases of the junction unmatched. The germline V gene encodes CDR1 SGHRS and CDR2 YFSETQ. The CDR3 spans 15 residues.

This clone was counted between two and nine times. V usage is TRBV18 and J usage is TRBJ1-5; the D is unclear. The CDR3 loop spans 13 amino acids. The germline gives CDR1 KGHSH, CDR2 LQKENI. The V gene lost 3 bases and the J gene lost 7 bases, with 10 bases spanning the gap. The CDR3 DNA sequence: TGTGCCAGCTCACCGCTGGGGAAACAGCCCCAGCATTTT. Amino acid sequence: CASSPLGKQPQHF.

This sequence joins TRBV7-2 and TRBJ2-7; perhaps TRBD1 as D (6 bases). Germline-derived CDR1 and CDR2 are SGHTA and FQGNSA. The V gene lost 5 bases and the J gene lost 2 bases, with 16 bases spanning the gap. The CDR3 has 15 amino acids. The CDR3 loop reads CASSNNQGLAYEQYF. DNA of the CDR3: TGTGCCAGCAGCAACAACCAGGGGTTGGCCTACGAGCAGTACTTC.

This clone appeared once. J is TRBJ2-5 and V is TRBV5-1, with D perhaps being TRBD1 or TRBD2 (5 bases each). Per the germline V gene, CDR1 is SGHRS and CDR2 is YFSETQ. The CDR3 has 14 amino acids. Deletions cut 2 bases from V and 5 bases from J, with 13 bases between. Here the CDR3 reads CASSLTRGVETQYF. CDR3 DNA: TGCGCCAGCAGCTTAACCCGGGGCGTTGAGACCCAGTACTTC.

The chain has TRBV7-2 and TRBJ2-7; no clear D. Per the germline V gene, CDR1 is SGHTA and CDR2 is FQGNSA. CDR3 size: 14 residues. Trimming stripped 1 base from V and 1 base from J, with 8 bases between. CDR3 in amino acids: CASSLEPRSYEQYF. CDR3 DNA sequence: TGTGCCAGCAGCTTAGAGCCACGATCCTACGAGCAGTACTTC. The full variable domain, in which reference TRBV7-2 and TRBJ2-7 provide the parts outside the CDR3, is GAGVSQSPSNKVTEKGKDVELRCDPISGHTALYWYRQSLGQGLEFLIYFQGNSAPDKSGLPSDRFSAERTGGSVSTLTIQRTQQEDSAVYLCASSLEPRSYEQYFGPGTRLTVT.

The J gene is TRBJ2-5, the V gene TRBV5-5, with D unclear. Germline V gene lookup returns CDR1 SGHKS and CDR2 YYEKEE (reference sequence). V was trimmed by 1 base and J by 5 bases, leaving 15 bases between them. The CDR3 has 15 amino acids. The CDR3 coding sequence is TGTGCCAGCAGCTTGTTGGGGTCGGGTGGGGAGACCCAGTACTTC. Translated: CASSLLGSGGETQYF.

This rearrangement joins TRBV10-3 to TRBJ1-3, with unresolved D. This CDR3 region has 14 residues. Germline values: CDR1 ENHRY, CDR2 SYGVKD. Trimming pared 3 bases from V and 0 bases from J, leaving 6 bases between. The CDR3 region has the DNA TGTGCCATCAGTGATGGGGTCTCTGGAAACACCATATATTTT. It specifies CAISDGVSGNTIYF.

On this clone: It is unclear where the CDR3 begins or ends on the DNA, so no DNA is shown, and the CDR3 is as TCRdb lists it. The V gene is TRBV21-1, the J gene TRBJ2-3; the table's TRBD2 call for D was not verified on the DNA. TRBV21-1 is a documented pseudogene. The CDR3 adds up to 16 amino acids, both ends counted. The CDR3 reads CASSKVVAGGTDTQYF.

Regarding this clone: One end of the junction fails to match germline, which may point to a read error. This chain connects TRBV12-5 to TRBJ2-1; the D gene is possibly TRBD1 (5 bases). This CDR3 has 13 amino acids. Germline CDR1 LGHNT, CDR2 FRNRAP. This CDR3 reads CASGLDAGTGAFF. DNA of the CDR3: TGTGCTAGTGGCTTGGACGCCGGTACAGGAGCGTTCTTC.

This clone was seen a single time. V gene TRBV6-1 combines with J gene TRBJ2-7; 10 positions match TRBD2. Looked up from germline, CDR1 is MNHNS and CDR2 is SASEGT. V was pared by 2 bases and J by 1 base, with 8 bases of the junction left unmatched. This CDR3 has 17 residues. In nucleotides, the CDR3 is TGTGCCAGCAGTGAACTTACACTAGCGGGACCTTCCTACGAGCAGTACTTC. It yields the protein CASSELTLAGPSYEQYF.

This clone showed up just once. The chain uses TRBV7-3 and TRBJ2-3; TRBD2 agrees at 8 bases. V gave up 2 bases and J gave up 0 bases; unmatched junction bases: 4. The CDR3 loop spans 16 amino acids. Germline V gene data show CDR1 as SGHTA and CDR2 as FQGTGA. The DNA for the CDR3 is TGTGCCAGCAGCTTAGTTCCTAGCGGGAGCACAGATACGCAGTATTTT. Its translation is CASSLVPSGSTDTQYF.

In this sample, this clone turned up once. The J gene is TRBJ2-3, the V gene TRBV7-9; D is unclear. V shed 4 bases and J shed 6 bases, with 11 bases lying between them. CDR1 is SEHNR, CDR2 FQNEAQ, per germline (reference sequence). There are 13 residues in the CDR3. This chain's CDR3 is CASSSLGLDTQYF. The CDR3 DNA sequence: TGTGCCAGCAGCTCACTCGGTTTGGATACGCAGTATTTT.

This sequence joins TRBV7-2 and TRBJ2-3; D is uncertain. The V and J ends lost 3 bases and 2 bases respectively, with 6 bases between them. From germline, CDR1 is SGHTA and CDR2 FQGNSA. The CDR3 length is 13 residues. This CDR3 is CASSFGITDTQYF. The CDR3 DNA is TGTGCCAGCAGCTTTGGGATCACAGATACGCAGTATTTT. Drawing the rest from reference TRBV7-2 and TRBJ2-3, the complete variable domain is GAGVSQSPSNKVTEKGKDVELRCDPISGHTALYWYRQSLGQGLEFLIYFQGNSAPDKSGLPSDRFSAERTGGSVSTLTIQRTQQEDSAVYLCASSFGITDTQYFGPGTRLTVL.

The gene calls are TRBV14 and TRBJ2-3; 7 bases map to TRBD2. This CDR3 is 15 amino acids long. CDR1 is SGHDN, CDR2 FVKESK, per germline. Unmatched junction bases numbered 3, after V lost 2 bases and J lost 1 base. DNA for the CDR3: TGTGCCAGCAGCCAATGGCGGGAGCGCACAGATACGCAGTATTTT. This gives the protein CASSQWRERTDTQYF. The full variable domain, completed using reference TRBV14 and TRBJ2-3, is EAGVTQFPSHSVIEKGQTVTLRCDPISGHDNLYWYRRVMGKEIKFLLHFVKESKQDESGMPNNRFLAERTGGTYSTLKVQPAELEDSGVYFCASSQWRERTDTQYFGPGTRLTVL.

The chain joins TRBV15 to TRBJ1-1, with D unresolved. The ends were cut back, 4 bases at V and 2 bases at J, with 8 bases in the middle. Per the germline V gene, CDR1 is LNHNV and CDR2 is YYDKDF (reference sequence). CDR3 size: 13 residues. CDR3 sequence reads: CATSTKVNTEAFF. CDR3 DNA sequence: TGTGCCACCAGCACCAAAGTCAACACTGAAGCTTTCTTT.

The V and J genes are TRBV27 and TRBJ2-7; no definite D call. The CDR3 length is 14 residues. Trimming removed 3 bases from V and 0 bases from J, with 9 bases in between. The germline V gene encodes CDR1 MNHEY and CDR2 SMNVEV (reference sequence). As DNA, the CDR3 is TGTGCCAGCAGTTTCCACCCAAGCTCCTACGAGCAGTACTTC. Translation: CASSFHPSSYEQYF.

The J gene is TRBJ2-1, the V gene TRBV7-3, with D possibly TRBD1 on 6 matching bases. Germline values: CDR1 SGHTA, CDR2 FQGTGA. Trimming took off 0 bases at V and 1 base at J, with 10 bases between the two ends. CDR3 length: 16 residues. DNA of the CDR3: TGTGCCAGCAGCTTAACAGGGGGACGGTCCTACAATGAGCAGTTCTTC. Translating it yields CASSLTGGRSYNEQFF.

The sample holds one count of this clone. J is TRBJ2-7 and V is TRBV7-2, with D perhaps TRBD2 (5 bases). The CDR3 extends over 15 amino acids. V shed 6 bases and J shed 2 bases, with 17 bases lying between them. CDR1 SGHTA and CDR2 FQGNSA come from the germline V gene. CDR3: CASSSPGRVPYEQYF. DNA of the CDR3: TGTGCCAGCAGTTCGCCCGGGCGGGTGCCCTACGAGCAGTACTTC.

This rearrangement joins TRBV18 to TRBJ2-2, with 8 positions matching TRBD2. In germline, CDR1 is KGHSH, CDR2 LQKENI. With 3 bases clipped from V and 5 bases from J, the junction kept 5 bases outside the gene matches. The CDR3 spans 15 residues. The CDR3 is CASSPGLGRTGELFF. The CDR3 DNA follows: TGTGCCAGCTCACCGGGACTAGGTCGAACCGGGGAGCTGTTTTTT.

The CDR3 DNA reads TGCAGCGTATTCCCCCTACTAGTGGATACGCAGTATTTT. Residues: CSVFPLLVDTQYF. The chain has TRBV29-1 and TRBJ2-3; perhaps TRBD2 as D (5 bases). Germline CDR1 and CDR2: SQVTM and ANQGSEA. CDR3 size: 13 residues. The V end lost 6 bases, the J end lost 6 bases, and 16 bases lay between the germline ends.

In DNA, the CDR3 is TGTGCCAGCATGCCCCCCTACAATGAGCAGTTCTTC. It is translated as CASMPPYNEQFF. The rearrangement joins TRBV2 to TRBJ2-1; D not certain. Germline CDR1 is SNHLY and CDR2 is FYNNEI. The V end was cut by 7 bases, the J end by 2 bases, with 6 bases between. CDR3 length equals 12 residues. The variable domain in full, with the rest retrieved from reference TRBV2 and TRBJ2-1, is EPEVTQTPSHQVTQMGQEVILRCVPISNHLYFYWYRQILGQKVEFLVSFYNNEISEKSEIFDDQFSVERPDGSNFTLKIRSTKLEDSAMYFCASMPPYNEQFFGPGTRLTVL.

The chain recombines TRBV18 with TRBJ1-1; D is undetermined. CDR1 KGHSH and CDR2 LQKENI come from the germline V gene. This CDR3 contains 15 residues. V lost 6 bases and J 1 base, leaving 15 bases between the germline ends. The CDR3 loop is CASSPIVMQNTEAFF. The CDR3 DNA reads as TGTGCCAGCTCGCCGATAGTGATGCAGAACACTGAAGCTTTCTTT.

The V and J genes are TRBV2 and TRBJ1-2, with D tentatively TRBD1 (6 bases). CDR1 and CDR2 from the germline V gene are SNHLY and FYNNEI. The CDR3 has 13 amino acids. The V end lost 2 bases, the J end lost 8 bases, and 12 bases lay between the germline ends. DNA of the CDR3: TGTGCCAGCAGTGAATGGGGGGGCCCGGGCTACACCTTC. Protein sequence: CASSEWGGPGYTF.

The chain employs TRBV7-2 and TRBJ1-2; perhaps TRBD1 as D (6 bases). The CDR3 is made up of 13 amino acids. CDR1 is SGHTA and CDR2 is FQGNSA in the germline V gene. Trimming cost V 2 bases and J 7 bases, with 11 bases left between them. CDR3 nucleotides: TGTGCCAGCAGCTTACAGAGGGGGAGTGGCTACACCTTC. Translated, it gives CASSLQRGSGYTF.